Presented here are 16 T cell receptor beta chains from one specimen sequenced in a study of T cell repertoires in cytomegalovirus infection. Each CDR3 protein is one row after TCRdb ran MiXCR on the reads. The repertoire holds 71,000 or so distinct CDR3 sequences, with 20% as singletons. These receptors' targets are unknown. The sample here was CD8+ T cells from cultured PBMCs, taken from culture after CMV antigen stimulation. The source of these receptors is a human donor in good health (CMV status not recorded). Some clones in this sample may be carry-over from other donors' samples.

This clonotype was counted once. V is TRBV6-1 and J is TRBJ1-4; possibly TRBD1 for D (5 bases). V was pared by 3 bases and J by 0 bases, with 11 bases between. This CDR3 comprises 16 residues. Germline-derived CDR1 and CDR2 are MNHNS and SASEGT. As DNA, the CDR3 is TGTGCCAGCAGTGAGAGGCAGGGTTCAACTAATGAAAAACTGTTTTTT. Amino acid sequence: CASSERQGSTNEKLFF.

This chain uses TRBV7-9 with TRBJ2-1; D might be TRBD1 (6 bases). The V gene's germline CDR1 is SEHNR and CDR2 FQNEAQ (reference sequence). The CDR3 sequence is 18 residues long. V was shortened by 4 bases and J by 8 bases, with 27 bases between the two germline ends. The CDR3 DNA sequence: TGTGCCAGCAGCTATCCCAACGAGGGGTATGGGGACAAGGATGAGCAGTTCTTC. Amino acids: CASSYPNEGYGDKDEQFF.

This chain connects TRBV7-2 to TRBJ2-5; D is unclear. Per germline, CDR1 SGHTA and CDR2 FQGNSA. The V gene lost 6 bases and the J gene lost 7 bases, with 9 bases spanning the gap. CDR3 length: 11 amino acids. The CDR3 DNA sequence: TGTGCCAGCAGTCTTGCCGGGACCCAGTACTTC. This encodes CASSLAGTQYF.

This clonotype was counted many times. V usage is TRBV7-6 and J usage is TRBJ2-1, with D tentatively TRBD1 (5 bases). V was shortened by 2 bases and J by 6 bases, with 11 bases between the two germline ends. The CDR3 runs 14 residues. Germline lookup yields CDR1 SGHVS and CDR2 FNYEAQ. The CDR3 DNA is TGTGCCAGCAGCTTAAACAAAGGGGTCAATGAGCAGTTCTTC. Translating gives CASSLNKGVNEQFF.

The chain recombines TRBV7-6 with TRBJ1-1; D is perhaps TRBD1 (5 bases). The germline V gene has CDR1 SGHVS and CDR2 FNYEAQ. This CDR3 comprises 18 residues. Trimming cost V 5 bases and J 0 bases, with 22 bases left between them. The CDR3 reads CASSPLGSDSSMNTEAFF. The DNA for the CDR3 is TGTGCCAGCAGCCCCCTGGGTAGTGACAGTTCCATGAACACTGAAGCTTTCTTT.

The V call is TRBV9, the J call TRBJ1-5; TRBD1 matches at 8 bases. After removal of 5 bases from V and 9 bases from J, the junction contained 16 bases not matched to a gene. CDR3 length: 16 residues. Germline V gene sequence: CDR1 SGDLS, CDR2 YYNGEE. CDR3 loop: CASRRTGTVPGRPQHF. The CDR3 coding sequence is TGTGCCAGCAGGAGGACAGGGACGGTACCGGGAAGGCCCCAGCATTTT.

V and J are TRBV7-6 and TRBJ2-1; no definite D call. V lost 5 bases, J lost 6 bases, and 8 bases lay in between. The CDR3 runs 12 residues. Germline CDR1 SGHVS, CDR2 FNYEAQ. CDR3 residues: CASSHGPNEQFF. The CDR3 DNA is TGTGCCAGCAGCCATGGGCCCAATGAGCAGTTCTTC.

This clonotype has a handful of counts. The gene calls are TRBV27 and TRBJ2-2; 7 positions agree with TRBD1. The CDR3 is made up of 13 amino acids. Germline loops: CDR1 MNHEY, CDR2 SMNVEV (reference sequence). The V and J ends lost 10 bases and 4 bases, in that order; junction bases with no gene match: 6. The CDR3 DNA is TGTGCCACCAGAGGGGGCTTCACCGGGGAGCTGTTTTTT. Residues: CATRGGFTGELFF.

The chain has TRBV11-2 and TRBJ1-1; 8 bases line up with TRBD1. CDR1 is SGHAT, CDR2 FQNNGV, per germline. CDR3 length: 14 amino acids. V shed 4 bases, J shed 4 bases, and the junction held 5 bases outside the gene matches. The CDR3 nucleotides are TGTGCCAGCAGCTCCCGGACAGGGACCACTGAAGCTTTCTTT. This encodes CASSSRTGTTEAFF.

This clonotype appeared a few times. DNA of the CDR3: TGTGCCAGCAGCCCGTGGCAGGGGGCTTACGAGCAGTACTTC. Amino acids: CASSPWQGAYEQYF. The J gene is TRBJ2-7, the V gene TRBV7-8; 8 nucleotides align to TRBD1. Germline values: CDR1 SGHVS, CDR2 FQNEAQ. The CDR3 totals 14 residues. V lost 5 bases and J lost 4; bases outside the gene matches: 7.

This clonotype was observed a few times. The chain joins TRBV7-8 to TRBJ2-1; no clear D gene. Germline assignment: CDR1 SGHVS and CDR2 FQNEAQ. There are 12 residues in the CDR3. With 7 bases removed from V and 10 bases from J, the gap between germline ends came to 14 bases. For the CDR3, the DNA is TGTGCCAGCAACCGGATGGACCGAGAGCAGTTCTTC. Amino acids: CASNRMDREQFF.

This clonotype has only a few counts. The chain recombines TRBV11-2 with TRBJ2-4, with D perhaps matching TRBD2 (5 bases). With 1 base removed from V and 11 bases from J, the gap between germline ends came to 12 bases. The CDR3 covers 13 residues. The germline gives CDR1 SGHAT, CDR2 FQNNGV. The CDR3 reads CASSLVGDPLQYF. CDR3 DNA: TGTGCCAGCAGCTTAGTCGGGGATCCCCTTCAGTACTTC.

The chain links TRBV7-9 to TRBJ2-5; maybe TRBD2 (5 bases). The CDR3 is 14 residues long. The V end was cut by 6 bases, the J end by 5 bases, with 16 bases between. From germline, CDR1 is SEHNR and CDR2 FQNEAQ (reference sequence). The CDR3 protein is CASRQHTTGETQYF. CDR3 DNA sequence: TGTGCCAGCAGACAGCATACTACGGGGGAGACCCAGTACTTC.

This clonotype has a handful of counts. The chain employs TRBV19 and TRBJ2-1; TRBD2 might be the D (6 bases). Trimming took 2 bases from V and 8 from J, leaving 16 bases between them. Germline CDR1 and CDR2: LNHDA and SQIVND (reference sequence). This CDR3 contains 15 residues. The CDR3 here is CASSILGDPGDEQFF. CDR3 sequence (DNA): TGTGCCAGTAGTATACTTGGGGACCCGGGGGATGAGCAGTTCTTC.

V is TRBV7-2 and J is TRBJ2-4; D gene ambiguous. The V and J ends lost 1 base and 10 bases respectively, with 17 bases between them. From germline, CDR1 is SGHTA and CDR2 FQGNSA. The CDR3 is 15 amino acids. The CDR3: CASSLDFRPPEIQYF. The CDR3 DNA reads as TGTGCCAGCAGCTTAGATTTTAGGCCGCCCGAGATTCAGTACTTC.

The gene calls are TRBV4-1 and TRBJ1-6; 9 nucleotides match TRBD1. Germline-derived CDR1 and CDR2 are MGHRA and YSYEKL. The CDR3 is made up of 15 amino acids. The junction had 6 bases not matched to a gene; V was cut back by 6 bases and J by 6 bases. Written as DNA, the CDR3 is TGCGCCAGCAGTAAACAGGGGGCTTTTAATTCACCCCTCCACTTT. It yields the protein CASSKQGAFNSPLHF.